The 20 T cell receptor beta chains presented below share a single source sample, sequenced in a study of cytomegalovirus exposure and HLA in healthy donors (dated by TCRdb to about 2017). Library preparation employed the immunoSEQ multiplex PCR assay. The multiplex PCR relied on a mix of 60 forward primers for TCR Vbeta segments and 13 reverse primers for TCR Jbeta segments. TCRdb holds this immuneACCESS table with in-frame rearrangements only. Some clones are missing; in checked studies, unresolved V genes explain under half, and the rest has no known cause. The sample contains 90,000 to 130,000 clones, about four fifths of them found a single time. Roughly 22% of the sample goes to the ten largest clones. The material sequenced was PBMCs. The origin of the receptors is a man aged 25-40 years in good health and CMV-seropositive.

The CDR3 DNA is TGCGCCAGTCAGATTCAGGGGGCCTATGGGGGCGAGCAGTACTTC. The encoded protein is CASQIQGAYGGEQYF. The genes are TRBV10-2 and TRBJ2-7; 8 bases match TRBD1. The junction had 16 bases not matched to a gene; V was cut back by 9 bases and J by 6 bases. This CDR3 is 15 amino acids long. Per germline, CDR1 WSHSY and CDR2 SAAADI.

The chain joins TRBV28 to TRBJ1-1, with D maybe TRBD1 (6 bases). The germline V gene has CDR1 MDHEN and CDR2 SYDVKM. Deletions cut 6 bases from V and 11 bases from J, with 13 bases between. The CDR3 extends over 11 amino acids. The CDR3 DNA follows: TGTGCCAGCAGCCTGGGACATTGGGCTTTCTTT. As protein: CASSLGHWAFF.

The CDR3 spells CASSDPGQGLPIDTQYF. Here the CDR3 DNA reads TGTGCCAGCAGTGACCCGGGACAGGGGCTCCCAATAGATACGCAGTATTTT. V usage is TRBV6-1 and J usage is TRBJ2-3; TRBD1 agrees at 10 bases. This CDR3 region has 17 residues. Germline V lookup: CDR1 MNHNS, CDR2 SASEGT. The V gene end was trimmed by 3 bases and the J gene end by 5 bases; junction bases not matched to a gene: 11.

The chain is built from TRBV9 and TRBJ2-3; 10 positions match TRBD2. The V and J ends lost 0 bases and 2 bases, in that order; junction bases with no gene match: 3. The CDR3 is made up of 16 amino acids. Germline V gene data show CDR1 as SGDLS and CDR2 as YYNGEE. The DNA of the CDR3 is TGTGCCAGCAGCGTAGGAACTAGCGGGGCCACAGATACGCAGTATTTT. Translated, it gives CASSVGTSGATDTQYF.

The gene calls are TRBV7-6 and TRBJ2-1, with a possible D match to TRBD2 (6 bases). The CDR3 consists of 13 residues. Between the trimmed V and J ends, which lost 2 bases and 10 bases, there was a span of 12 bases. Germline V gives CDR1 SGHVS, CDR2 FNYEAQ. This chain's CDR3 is CASSLRRDWEQFF. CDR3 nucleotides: TGTGCCAGCAGCTTAAGGCGGGATTGGGAGCAGTTCTTC.

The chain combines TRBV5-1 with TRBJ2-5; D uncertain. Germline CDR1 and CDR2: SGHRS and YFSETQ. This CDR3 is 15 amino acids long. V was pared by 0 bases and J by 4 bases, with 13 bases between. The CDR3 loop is CASSLEAAPPETQYF. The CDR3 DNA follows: TGCGCCAGCAGCTTGGAGGCGGCCCCTCCAGAGACCCAGTACTTC.

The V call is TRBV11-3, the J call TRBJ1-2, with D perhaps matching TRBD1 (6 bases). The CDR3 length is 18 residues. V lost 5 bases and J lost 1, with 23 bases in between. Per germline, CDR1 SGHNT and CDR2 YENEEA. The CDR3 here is CASSRIKNRAAVNYGYTF. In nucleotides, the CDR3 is TGTGCCAGCAGCCGGATTAAAAACAGGGCGGCCGTTAACTATGGCTACACCTTC.

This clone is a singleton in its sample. CDR3 loop: CASSRGLAGGPADTQYF. DNA of the CDR3: TGTGCCAGCAGCCGAGGACTAGCGGGGGGGCCAGCAGATACGCAGTATTTT. The rearrangement uses TRBV11-2 and TRBJ2-3; 15 bases match TRBD2. Germline CDR1 reads SGHAT; CDR2 reads FQNNGV. The CDR3 covers 17 residues. Trimming cost V 5 bases and J 4 bases; bases outside gene matches: 7.

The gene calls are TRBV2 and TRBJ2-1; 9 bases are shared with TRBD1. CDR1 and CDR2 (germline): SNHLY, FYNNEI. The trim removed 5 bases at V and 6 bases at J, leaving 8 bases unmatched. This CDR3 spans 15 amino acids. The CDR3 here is CASSFPPGQGNEQFF. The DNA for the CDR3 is TGTGCCAGCAGTTTCCCTCCGGGACAGGGCAATGAGCAGTTCTTC.

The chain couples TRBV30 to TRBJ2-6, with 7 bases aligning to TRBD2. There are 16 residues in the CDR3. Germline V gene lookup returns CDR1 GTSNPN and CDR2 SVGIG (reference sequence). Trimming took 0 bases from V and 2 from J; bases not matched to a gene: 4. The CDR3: CAWSVKGRAGANVLTF. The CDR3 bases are TGTGCCTGGAGTGTAAAGGGGAGGGCTGGGGCCAACGTCCTGACTTTC.

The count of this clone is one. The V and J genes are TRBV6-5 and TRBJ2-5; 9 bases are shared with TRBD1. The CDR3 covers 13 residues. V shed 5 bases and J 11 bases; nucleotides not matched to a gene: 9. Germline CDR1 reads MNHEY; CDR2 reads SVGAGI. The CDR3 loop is CASSGDRVREQYF. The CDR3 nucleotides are TGTGCCAGCAGTGGGGACAGGGTTCGGGAGCAGTACTTC.

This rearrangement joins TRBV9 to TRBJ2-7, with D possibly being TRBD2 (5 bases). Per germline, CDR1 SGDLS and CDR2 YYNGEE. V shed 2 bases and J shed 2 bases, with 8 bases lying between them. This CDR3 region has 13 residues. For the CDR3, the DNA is TGTGCCAGCAGCGTTTCTAGCACCTACGAGCAGTACTTC. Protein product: CASSVSSTYEQYF.

The CDR3 DNA reads as TGTGCCAGTAGTACACAGGACGGTGGCTACACCTTC. This translates into CASSTQDGGYTF. The chain uses TRBV19 and TRBJ1-2; a weak D match, TRBD1 (5 bases). This CDR3 is 12 amino acids long. The ends were cut back, 4 bases at V and 7 bases at J, with 10 bases in the middle. CDR1 and CDR2 from the germline V gene are LNHDA and SQIVND (reference sequence). Using reference TRBV19 and TRBJ1-2 for the parts outside the CDR3, the full variable domain is DGGITQSPKYLFRKEGQNVTLSCEQNLNHDAMYWYRQDPGQGLRLIYYSQIVNDFQKGDIAEGYSVSREKKESFPLTVTSAQKNPTAFYLCASSTQDGGYTFGSGTRLTVV.

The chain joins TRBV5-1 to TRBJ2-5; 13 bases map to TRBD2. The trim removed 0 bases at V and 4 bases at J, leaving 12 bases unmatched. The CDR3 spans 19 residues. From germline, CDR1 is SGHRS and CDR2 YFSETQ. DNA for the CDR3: TGCGCCAGCAGCTTGGCCCGAACTAGCGGGAGGGCCTCGGGAGAGACCCAGTACTTC. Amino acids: CASSLARTSGRASGETQYF.

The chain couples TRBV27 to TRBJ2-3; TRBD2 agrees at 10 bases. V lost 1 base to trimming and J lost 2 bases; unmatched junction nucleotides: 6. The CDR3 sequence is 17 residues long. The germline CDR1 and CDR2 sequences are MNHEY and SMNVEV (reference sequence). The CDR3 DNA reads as TGTGCCAGCAGTTTATGGACCAGCGGGGGGGCCACAGATACGCAGTATTTT. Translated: CASSLWTSGGATDTQYF.

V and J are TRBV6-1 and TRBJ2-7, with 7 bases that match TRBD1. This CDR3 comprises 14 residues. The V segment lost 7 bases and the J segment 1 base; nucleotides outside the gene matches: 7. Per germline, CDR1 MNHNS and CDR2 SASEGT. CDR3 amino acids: CASKGQETSYEQYV. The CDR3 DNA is TGTGCCAGCAAAGGACAGGAGACTTCCTACGAGCAGTACGTC.

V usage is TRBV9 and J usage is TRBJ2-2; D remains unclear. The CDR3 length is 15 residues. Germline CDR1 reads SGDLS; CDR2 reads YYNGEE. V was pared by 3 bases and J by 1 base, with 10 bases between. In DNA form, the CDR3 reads TGTGCCAGCAGCGGTAAACAGTTGAACACCGGGGAGCTGTTTTTT. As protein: CASSGKQLNTGELFF.

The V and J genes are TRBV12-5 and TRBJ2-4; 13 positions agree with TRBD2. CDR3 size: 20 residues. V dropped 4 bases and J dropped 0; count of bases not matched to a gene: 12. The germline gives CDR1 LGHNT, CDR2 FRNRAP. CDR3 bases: TGTGCTAGTGGTTCGAGATTACTAGCGGGAGGGCCTCGAGCCAAAAACATTCAGTACTTC. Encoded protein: CASGSRLLAGGPRAKNIQYF.

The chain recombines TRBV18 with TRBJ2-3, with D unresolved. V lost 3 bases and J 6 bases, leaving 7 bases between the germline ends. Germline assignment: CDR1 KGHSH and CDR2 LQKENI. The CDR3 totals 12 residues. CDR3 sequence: CASSPLGDTQYF. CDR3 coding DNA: TGTGCCAGCTCACCCCTCGGGGATACGCAGTATTTT.

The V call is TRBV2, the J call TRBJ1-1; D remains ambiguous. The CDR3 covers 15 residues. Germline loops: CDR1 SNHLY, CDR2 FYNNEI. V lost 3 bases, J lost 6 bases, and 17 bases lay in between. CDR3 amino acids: CASSDRRGRSAEAFF. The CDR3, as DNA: TGTGCCAGCAGTGATAGGCGGGGTAGGTCAGCTGAAGCTTTCTTT.